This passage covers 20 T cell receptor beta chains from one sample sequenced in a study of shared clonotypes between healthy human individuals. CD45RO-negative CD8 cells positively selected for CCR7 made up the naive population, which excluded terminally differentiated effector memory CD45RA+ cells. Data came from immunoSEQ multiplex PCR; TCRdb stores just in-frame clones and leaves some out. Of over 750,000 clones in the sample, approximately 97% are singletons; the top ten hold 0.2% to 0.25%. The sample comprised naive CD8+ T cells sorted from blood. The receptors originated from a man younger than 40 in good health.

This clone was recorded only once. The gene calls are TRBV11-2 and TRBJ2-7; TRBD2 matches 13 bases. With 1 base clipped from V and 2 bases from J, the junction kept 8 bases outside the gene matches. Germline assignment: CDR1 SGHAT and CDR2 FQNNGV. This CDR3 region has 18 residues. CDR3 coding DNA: TGTGCCAGCAGCTTAGGCCGGACTAGCGGGAGAAATCCCTACGAGCAGTACTTC. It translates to CASSLGRTSGRNPYEQYF.

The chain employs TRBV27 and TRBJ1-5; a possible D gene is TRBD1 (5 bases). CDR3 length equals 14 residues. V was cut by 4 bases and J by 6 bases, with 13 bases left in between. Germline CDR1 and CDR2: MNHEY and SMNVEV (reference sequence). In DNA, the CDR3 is TGTGCCAGCAGTTATGGGGCGTCATCTCAGCCCCAGCATTTT. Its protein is CASSYGASSQPQHF.

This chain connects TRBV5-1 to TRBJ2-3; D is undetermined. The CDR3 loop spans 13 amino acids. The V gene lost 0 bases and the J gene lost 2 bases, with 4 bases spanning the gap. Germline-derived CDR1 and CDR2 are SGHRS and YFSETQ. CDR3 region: CASSLVLTDTQYF. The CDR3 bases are TGCGCCAGCAGCTTGGTGCTCACAGATACGCAGTATTTT.

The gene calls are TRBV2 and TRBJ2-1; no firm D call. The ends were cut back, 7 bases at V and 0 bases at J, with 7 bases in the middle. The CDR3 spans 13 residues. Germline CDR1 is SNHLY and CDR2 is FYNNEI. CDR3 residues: CASNPSSYNEQFF. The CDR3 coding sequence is TGTGCCAGCAATCCTAGCTCCTACAATGAGCAGTTCTTC.

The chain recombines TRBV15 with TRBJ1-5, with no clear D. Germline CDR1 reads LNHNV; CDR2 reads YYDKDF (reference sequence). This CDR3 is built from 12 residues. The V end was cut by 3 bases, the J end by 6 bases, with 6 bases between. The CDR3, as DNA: TGTGCCACCAGCAGTCCCCCTCAGCCCCAGCATTTT. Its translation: CATSSPPQPQHF.

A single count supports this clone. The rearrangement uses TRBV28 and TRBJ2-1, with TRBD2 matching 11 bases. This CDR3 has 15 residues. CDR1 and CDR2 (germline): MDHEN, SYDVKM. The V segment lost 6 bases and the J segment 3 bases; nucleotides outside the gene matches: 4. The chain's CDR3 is CASRSTSGSYNEQFF. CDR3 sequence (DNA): TGTGCCAGCAGAAGTACTAGCGGGAGCTACAATGAGCAGTTCTTC.

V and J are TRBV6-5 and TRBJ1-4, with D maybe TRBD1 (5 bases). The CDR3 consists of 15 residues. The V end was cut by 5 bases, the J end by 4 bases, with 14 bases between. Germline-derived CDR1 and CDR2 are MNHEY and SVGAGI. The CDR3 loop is CASSPFGGDNEKLFF. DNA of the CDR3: TGTGCCAGCAGTCCATTCGGAGGGGATAATGAAAAACTGTTTTTT.

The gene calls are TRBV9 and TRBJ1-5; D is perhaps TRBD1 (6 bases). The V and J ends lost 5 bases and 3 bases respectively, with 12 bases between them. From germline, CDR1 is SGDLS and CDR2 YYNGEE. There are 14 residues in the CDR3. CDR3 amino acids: CASRNRDTNQPQHF. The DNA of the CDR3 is TGTGCCAGCAGAAACCGGGACACCAATCAGCCCCAGCATTTT.

The CDR3 DNA reads TGTGCCAGCAGCTTAGCGACAGGGAATGAGCAGTTCTTC. Amino acid sequence: CASSLATGNEQFF. The chain joins TRBV9 to TRBJ2-1, with 7 bases matching TRBD1. Trimming cost V 4 bases and J 7 bases; bases outside gene matches: 5. Germline CDR1 reads SGDLS; CDR2 reads YYNGEE. CDR3 length equals 13 residues.

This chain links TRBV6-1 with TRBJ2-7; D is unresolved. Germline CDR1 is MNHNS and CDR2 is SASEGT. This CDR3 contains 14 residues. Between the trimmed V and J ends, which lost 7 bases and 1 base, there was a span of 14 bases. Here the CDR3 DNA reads TGTGCCAGCATGCCCCACCAATCTTCCTACGAGCAGTACTTC. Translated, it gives CASMPHQSSYEQYF.

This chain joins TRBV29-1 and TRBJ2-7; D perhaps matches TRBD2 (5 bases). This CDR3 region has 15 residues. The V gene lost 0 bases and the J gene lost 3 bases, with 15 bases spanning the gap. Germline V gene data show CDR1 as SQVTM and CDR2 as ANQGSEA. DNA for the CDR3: TGCAGCGTTGAAGATTCAGAGAGCCGGGGCTACGAGCAGTACTTC. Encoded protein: CSVEDSESRGYEQYF.

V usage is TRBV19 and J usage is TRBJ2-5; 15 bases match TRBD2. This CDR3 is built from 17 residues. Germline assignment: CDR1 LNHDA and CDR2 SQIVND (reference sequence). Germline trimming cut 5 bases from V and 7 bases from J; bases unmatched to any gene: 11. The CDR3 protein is CASSPGLAGGMSGTQYF. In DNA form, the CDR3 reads TGTGCCAGTAGTCCGGGACTAGCGGGAGGTATGAGCGGGACCCAGTACTTC.

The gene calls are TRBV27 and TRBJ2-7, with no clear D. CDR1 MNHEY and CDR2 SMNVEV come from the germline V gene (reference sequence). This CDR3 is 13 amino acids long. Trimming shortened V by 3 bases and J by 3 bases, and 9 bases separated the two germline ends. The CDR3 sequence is CASSLRPVYEQYF. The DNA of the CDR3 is TGTGCCAGCAGTTTGAGGCCAGTCTACGAGCAGTACTTC.

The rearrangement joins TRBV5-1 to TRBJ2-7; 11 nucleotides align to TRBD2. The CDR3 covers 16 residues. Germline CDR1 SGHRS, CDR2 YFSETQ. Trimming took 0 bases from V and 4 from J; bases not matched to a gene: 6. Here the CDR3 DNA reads TGCGCCAGCAGCTTGGAGTCTCTAGCGGGAGGTTACGAGCAGTACTTC. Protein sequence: CASSLESLAGGYEQYF.

In nucleotides, the CDR3 is TGTGCCTGGGCCTGGGGGCCCAAAAACATTCAGTACTTC. Its protein is CAWAWGPKNIQYF. This chain connects TRBV30 to TRBJ2-4, with D maybe TRBD1 (6 bases). The ends were cut back, 5 bases at V and 2 bases at J, with 10 bases in the middle. Per germline, CDR1 GTSNPN and CDR2 SVGIG (reference sequence). The CDR3 has 13 amino acids. The entire variable domain, with the rest obtained from reference TRBV30 and TRBJ2-4, is as follows: SQTIHQWPATLVQPVGSPLSLECTVEGTSNPNLYWYRQAAGRGLQLLFYSVGIGQISSEVPQNLSASRPQDRQFILSSKKLLLSDSGFYLCAWAWGPKNIQYFGAGTRLSVL.

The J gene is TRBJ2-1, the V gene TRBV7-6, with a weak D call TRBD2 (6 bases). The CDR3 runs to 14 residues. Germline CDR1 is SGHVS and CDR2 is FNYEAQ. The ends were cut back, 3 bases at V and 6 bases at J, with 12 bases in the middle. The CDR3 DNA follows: TGTGCCAGCAGCTTGGAGCCGGGAGTCAATGAGCAGTTCTTC. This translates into CASSLEPGVNEQFF.

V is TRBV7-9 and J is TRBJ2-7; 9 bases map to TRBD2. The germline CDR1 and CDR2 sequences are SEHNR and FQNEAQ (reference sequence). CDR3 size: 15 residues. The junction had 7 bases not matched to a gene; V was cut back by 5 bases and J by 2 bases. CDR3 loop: CASSAGTSPTYEQYF. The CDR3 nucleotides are TGTGCCAGCAGCGCAGGGACTAGCCCCACCTACGAGCAGTACTTC. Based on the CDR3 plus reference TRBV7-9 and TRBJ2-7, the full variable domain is DTGVSQNPRHKITKRGQNVTFRCDPISEHNRLYWYRQTLGQGPEFLTYFQNEAQLEKSRLLSDRFSAERPKGSFSTLEIQRTEQGDSAMYLCASSAGTSPTYEQYFGPGTRLTVT.

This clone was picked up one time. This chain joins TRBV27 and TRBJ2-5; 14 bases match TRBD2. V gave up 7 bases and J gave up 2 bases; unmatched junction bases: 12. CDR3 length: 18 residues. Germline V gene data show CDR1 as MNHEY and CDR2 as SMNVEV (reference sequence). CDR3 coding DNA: TGTGCCAGCACAGGGTTTGGGACTAGCGGGAGAAGTCAAGAGACCCAGTACTTC. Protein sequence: CASTGFGTSGRSQETQYF.

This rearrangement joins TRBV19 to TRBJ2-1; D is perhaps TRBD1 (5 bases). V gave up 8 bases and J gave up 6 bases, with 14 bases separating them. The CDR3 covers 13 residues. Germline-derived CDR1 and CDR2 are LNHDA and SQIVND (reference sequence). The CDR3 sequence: CASGQGVVNEQFF. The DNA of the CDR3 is TGTGCCAGTGGCCAAGGGGTTGTCAATGAGCAGTTCTTC.

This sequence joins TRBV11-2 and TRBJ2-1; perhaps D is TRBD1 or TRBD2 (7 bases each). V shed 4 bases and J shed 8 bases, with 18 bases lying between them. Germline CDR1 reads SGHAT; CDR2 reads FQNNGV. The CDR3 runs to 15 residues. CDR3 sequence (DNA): TGTGCCAGCAGCTCGGGGGAGGGGGCAATTCATGAGCAGTTCTTC. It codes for CASSSGEGAIHEQFF.